These 30 T cell receptor beta chains share one sample of origin, sequenced in a study of spatial heterogeneity in lung cancer. MiXCR, applied by TCRdb to the 5' RACE reads, yields one record per CDR3 protein. The data contain under 150,000 distinct CDR3 sequences, 10% to 15% of them singletons. The time point is: blood at routine non-recurrence follow-up after resection. Researchers sequenced whole RNA taken from tumor, nontumor lung or frozen PBMC without sorting. The specimen was PBMCs, collected at follow-up. Source of these receptors: a male donor with early-stage non-small cell lung cancer.

This clonotype was found a few times. V is TRBV6-1 and J is TRBJ2-1; D possibly corresponds to TRBD2 (6 bases). The CDR3 sequence is 14 residues long. V was pared by 6 bases and J by 8 bases, with 17 bases between. Germline loops: CDR1 MNHNS, CDR2 SASEGT. The chain's CDR3 is CASSRRLDSDEQFF. The CDR3 DNA follows: TGTGCCAGCAGCAGAAGACTAGATTCAGATGAGCAGTTCTTC.

On this clonotype itself: This may be a read error, as it is one base from a much larger clone. The chain carries TRBV10-3 and TRBJ2-3; unclear D gene. Germline loops: CDR1 ENHRY, CDR2 SYGVKD. The CDR3 is 11 residues long. This chain's CDR3 is CAISGPDRQYF. The CDR3 bases are TGTGCCATCAGTGGGCCAGATAGGCAGTATTTT.

The CDR3 region is CASGTETQYF. CDR3 DNA sequence: TGTGCCAGCGGGACGGAGACCCAGTACTTC. The chain recombines TRBV2 with TRBJ2-5; either TRBD1 or TRBD2 may fit D (5 bases each). The germline gives CDR1 SNHLY, CDR2 FYNNEI. V shed 8 bases and J shed 5 bases, with 6 bases lying between them. The CDR3 consists of 10 residues.

A few counts support this clonotype. The chain combines TRBV24-1 with TRBJ2-5; no firm D call. The CDR3 spans 12 residues. CDR1 and CDR2 (germline): KGHDR, SFDVKD. V was clipped by 4 bases and J by 7 bases, with 9 bases between them. The CDR3 DNA reads TGTGCCACCAGTGAGCAGGATGGGACCCAGTACTTC. It codes for CATSEQDGTQYF.

This clonotype was seen many times. The chain couples TRBV20-1 to TRBJ2-7; 10 bases line up with TRBD1. With V trimmed by 0 bases and J by 4 bases, 6 bases remained unmatched. The CDR3 runs to 15 residues. Germline V gives CDR1 DFQATT, CDR2 SNEGSKA (reference sequence). CDR3 sequence: CSARDAGTGVYEQYF. In DNA form, the CDR3 reads TGCAGTGCTAGAGATGCCGGGACAGGGGTGTACGAGCAGTACTTC.

In its sample, this clonotype was seen a few times. J is TRBJ1-1 and V is TRBV7-8; D not resolved. The CDR3 spans 13 residues. Germline-derived CDR1 and CDR2 are SGHVS and FQNEAQ. The V gene lost 5 bases and the J gene lost 9 bases, with 16 bases spanning the gap. In DNA form, the CDR3 reads TGTGCCAGCAGCCCCCGGGCCGCGAGCCAAGCTTTCTTT. Protein sequence: CASSPRAASQAFF.

The gene calls are TRBV28 and TRBJ1-6, with unresolved D. V dropped 3 bases and J dropped 2 bases, with 11 bases sitting between them. Germline V gene data show CDR1 as MDHEN and CDR2 as SYDVKM. The CDR3 has 16 residues. The chain's CDR3 is CASSFMAAAYNSPLHF. The CDR3 nucleotides are TGTGCCAGCAGTTTTATGGCAGCTGCCTATAATTCACCCCTCCACTTT.

The sample holds a few counts of this clonotype. This chain links TRBV11-2 with TRBJ2-3; 8 nucleotides align to TRBD2. The V gene end was trimmed by 1 base and the J gene end by 6 bases; junction bases not matched to a gene: 9. Per germline, CDR1 SGHAT and CDR2 FQNNGV. The CDR3 is 16 amino acids. CDR3 sequence (DNA): TGTGCCAGCAGCTTAGTCCCAGCGGGGGCTGGGGATACGCAGTATTTT. It yields the protein CASSLVPAGAGDTQYF.

A few counts support this clonotype. V is TRBV18 and J is TRBJ2-7, with 9 nucleotides matching TRBD2. V shed 3 bases, J shed 6 bases, and the junction held 9 bases outside the gene matches. The germline V gene encodes CDR1 KGHSH and CDR2 LQKENI. The CDR3 has 15 amino acids. CDR3 sequence (DNA): TGTGCCAGCTCACCGGCGGGGGGGCCAATCAGCGAGCAGTACTTC. This codes for CASSPAGGPISEQYF. Filled out from reference TRBV18 and TRBJ2-7, the complete variable domain reads NAGVMQNPRHLVRRRGQEARLRCSPMKGHSHVYWYRQLPEEGLKFMVYLQKENIIDESGMPKERFSAEFPKEGPSILRIQQVVRGDSAAYFCASSPAGGPISEQYFGPGTRLTVT.

The sample holds many counts of this clonotype. CDR3 sequence reads: CASSYSTGDYGYTF. The CDR3 DNA reads as TGTGCCAGCAGTTACTCCACAGGAGACTATGGCTACACCTTC. The chain uses TRBV6-5 and TRBJ1-2; maybe TRBD1 (5 bases). Trimming removed 0 bases from V and 3 bases from J, with 8 bases in between. The CDR3 runs to 14 residues. CDR1 MNHEY and CDR2 SVGAGI come from the germline V gene.

This clonotype was detected a few times. The V and J genes are TRBV5-5 and TRBJ2-7, with D unclear. The CDR3 loop spans 15 amino acids. Germline V gives CDR1 SGHKS, CDR2 YYEKEE (reference sequence). The V end lost 0 bases, the J end lost 6 bases, and 16 bases lay between the germline ends. CDR3 loop: CASSLEGRPLGEQYF. In DNA, the CDR3 is TGTGCCAGCAGCTTGGAGGGCCGCCCGTTGGGCGAGCAGTACTTC.

This clonotype came up many times. This chain links TRBV29-1 with TRBJ1-4; TRBD1 matches 8 bases. CDR3 length: 13 amino acids. With V trimmed by 4 bases and J by 3 bases, 1 base remained unmatched. Germline V gene lookup returns CDR1 SQVTM and CDR2 ANQGSEA. The CDR3 protein is CSVGGQANEKLFF. The CDR3 DNA reads TGCAGCGTTGGGGGACAGGCTAATGAAAAACTGTTTTTT.

This clonotype has ten or more counts. V is TRBV5-1 and J is TRBJ1-1; 9 bases align to TRBD1. The CDR3 contains 15 residues. In germline, CDR1 is SGHRS, CDR2 YFSETQ. Unmatched junction bases numbered 4, after V lost 4 bases and J lost 0 bases. The CDR3 sequence: CASSSRTGVNTEAFF. The CDR3 DNA reads as TGCGCCAGCAGCAGCCGGACAGGGGTGAACACTGAAGCTTTCTTT.

This clonotype was counted many times. This chain connects TRBV4-1 to TRBJ1-2; perhaps TRBD1 as D (5 bases). CDR1 and CDR2 from the germline V gene are MGHRA and YSYEKL. V was shortened by 4 bases and J by 8 bases, with 17 bases between the two germline ends. CDR3 length: 14 residues. CDR3 DNA sequence: TGCGCCAGCAGCCCCGGGGACTCCCCAGAGGGCTACACCTTC. Encoded protein: CASSPGDSPEGYTF.

This clonotype was seen more than once but under ten times. V is TRBV20-1 and J is TRBJ2-1; D is perhaps TRBD2 (5 bases). The CDR3 contains 13 residues. Trimming took 3 bases from V and 5 from J, leaving 11 bases between them. Germline V gives CDR1 DFQATT, CDR2 SNEGSKA (reference sequence). The CDR3 spells CSARVPGNNEQFF. DNA of the CDR3: TGCAGTGCTAGGGTACCGGGAAACAATGAGCAGTTCTTC.

The rearrangement links TRBV4-1 to TRBJ2-4; D uncertain. Between the trimmed V and J ends, which lost 2 bases and 0 bases, there was a span of 8 bases. The CDR3 totals 15 residues. CDR1 and CDR2 (germline): MGHRA, YSYEKL. CDR3 nucleotides: TGCGCCAGCAGCCAAAGTCCCTTAGCCAAAAACATTCAGTACTTC. Protein: CASSQSPLAKNIQYF.

This clonotype turned up a few times. V and J are TRBV10-1 and TRBJ2-6; 7 bases are a match to TRBD1. Germline CDR1 WNHNN, CDR2 SYGVQD (reference sequence). Germline trimming cut 3 bases from V and 3 bases from J; bases unmatched to any gene: 14. CDR3 length equals 19 residues. As DNA, the CDR3 is TGCGCCAGCAGTGAACGTAGGCCAGGGGGTTCGCATGGGGCCAACGTCCTGACTTTC. Its protein is CASSERRPGGSHGANVLTF.

This clonotype has just a few counts. The chain couples TRBV5-1 to TRBJ2-5; 8 nucleotides match TRBD1. The CDR3 contains 14 residues. V lost 5 bases, J lost 5 bases, and 8 bases stayed unmatched. Looked up from germline, CDR1 is SGHRS and CDR2 is YFSETQ. CDR3 in amino acids: CASSHAGGRETQYF. CDR3 sequence (DNA): TGCGCCAGCAGTCACGCAGGGGGCCGGGAGACCCAGTACTTC.

The V call is TRBV4-1, the J call TRBJ2-2; TRBD2 might be the D (6 bases). The V gene's germline CDR1 is MGHRA and CDR2 YSYEKL. The CDR3 extends over 16 amino acids. Trimming took off 0 bases at V and 0 bases at J, with 8 bases between the two ends. The CDR3 loop reads CASSQEGLANTGELFF. DNA of the CDR3: TGCGCCAGCAGCCAAGAGGGACTTGCGAACACCGGGGAGCTGTTTTTT.

This sequence joins TRBV6-1 and TRBJ2-7, with 8 bases matching TRBD1. V lost 8 bases and J lost 4; bases outside the gene matches: 10. The CDR3 loop spans 14 amino acids. Per the germline V gene, CDR1 is MNHNS and CDR2 is SASEGT. CDR3: CASYPGTGAYEQYF. The CDR3 region has the DNA TGTGCCAGCTACCCCGGGACAGGAGCTTACGAGCAGTACTTC.

This clonotype was counted only a few times. The rearrangement links TRBV5-1 to TRBJ2-5; perhaps TRBD2 as D (6 bases). This CDR3 has 15 residues. Trimming cost V 5 bases and J 2 bases, with 16 bases left between them. CDR1 is SGHRS, CDR2 YFSETQ, per germline. The CDR3 loop reads CASSTEGGRQETQYF. For the CDR3, the DNA is TGCGCCAGCAGTACGGAGGGAGGACGACAAGAGACCCAGTACTTC.

This clonotype has a handful of counts. This chain connects TRBV20-1 to TRBJ2-2, with D uncertain. The CDR3 is 12 residues long. Trimming took 6 bases from V and 4 from J, leaving 9 bases between them. From germline, CDR1 is DFQATT and CDR2 SNEGSKA (reference sequence). CDR3 loop: CSAGYRTGELFF. In DNA form, the CDR3 reads TGCAGTGCGGGGTACCGCACCGGGGAGCTGTTTTTT.

This clonotype was counted a few times. This sequence joins TRBV6-6 and TRBJ2-3; perhaps D is TRBD1 or TRBD2 (6 bases each). The ends were cut back, 3 bases at V and 2 bases at J, with 27 bases in the middle. The CDR3 totals 20 residues. Germline lookup yields CDR1 MNHNY and CDR2 SVGAGI (reference sequence). This CDR3 is CASSYEFGRGGDRDTDTQYF. The CDR3 nucleotides read TGTGCCAGCAGTTATGAATTCGGCAGGGGAGGTGATCGGGACACAGATACGCAGTATTTT.

The rearrangement links TRBV30 to TRBJ1-1; D unresolved. Per the germline V gene, CDR1 is GTSNPN and CDR2 is SVGIG (reference sequence). V was shortened by 3 bases and J by 4 bases, with 15 bases between the two germline ends. This CDR3 comprises 14 residues. Here the CDR3 DNA reads TGTGCCTGGAGCGTAGACACCCGGGGCACTGAAGCTTTCTTT. Its protein is CAWSVDTRGTEAFF.

This clonotype was detected ten times or more. The rearrangement links TRBV24-1 to TRBJ2-7; D not resolved. V was pared by 3 bases and J by 6 bases, with 14 bases between. The CDR3 is 14 amino acids. CDR1 and CDR2 from the germline V gene are KGHDR and SFDVKD. The CDR3 reads CATSDIDTLCEQYF. CDR3 DNA sequence: TGTGCCACCAGTGATATTGATACGTTGTGCGAGCAGTACTTC.

This clonotype has only a few counts. This chain connects TRBV7-9 to TRBJ2-3; possibly TRBD2 for D (6 bases). Trimming took off 5 bases at V and 5 bases at J, with 20 bases between the two ends. Germline V gene sequence: CDR1 SEHNR, CDR2 FQNEAQ (reference sequence). CDR3 length: 16 residues. The CDR3 is CASSPRSSVTIDTQYF. Written as DNA, the CDR3 is TGTGCCAGCAGCCCCCGCTCTAGCGTCACAATAGATACGCAGTATTTT.

The chain carries TRBV28 and TRBJ1-6; 10 bases align to TRBD1. The CDR3 is 18 residues long. In germline, CDR1 is MDHEN, CDR2 SYDVKM. The V and J ends lost 7 bases and 0 bases, in that order; junction bases with no gene match: 9. CDR3 DNA: TGTGCCAGCACCTGGGACAGGGGCACCTCCTCCTATAATTCACCCCTCCACTTT. Encoded protein: CASTWDRGTSSYNSPLHF. The variable domain in full, with the rest retrieved from reference TRBV28 and TRBJ1-6, is DVKVTQSSRYLVKRTGEKVFLECVQDMDHENMFWYRQDPGLGLRLIYFSYDVKMKEKGDIPEGYSVSREKKERFSLILESASTNQTSMYLCASTWDRGTSSYNSPLHFGNGTRLTVT.

This clonotype has ten or more counts. The chain uses TRBV20-1 and TRBJ2-3, with D uncertain. Trimming removed 4 bases at V and 4 bases at J, with 9 bases between. The germline gives CDR1 DFQATT, CDR2 SNEGSKA (reference sequence). This CDR3 is 12 amino acids long. For the CDR3, the DNA is TGCAGTGCTACACGACCACCAGATACGCAGTATTTT. This gives the protein CSATRPPDTQYF.

The V call is TRBV6-4, the J call TRBJ1-5; D is unresolved. Trimming took 8 bases from V and 7 from J, leaving 3 bases between them. The CDR3 loop spans 9 amino acids. Germline CDR1 is MRHNA and CDR2 is SNTAGT. DNA for the CDR3: TGTGCCAGCTGGCAGCCCCAGCATTTT. It codes for CASWQPQHF.

The sample holds many counts of this clonotype. This chain links TRBV7-9 with TRBJ1-6; no clear D. CDR3 length equals 13 residues. The germline V gene encodes CDR1 SEHNR and CDR2 FQNEAQ (reference sequence). The V and J ends lost 2 bases and 9 bases respectively, with 8 bases between them. CDR3 nucleotides: TGTGCCAGCAGCTTATTGACGATTTCACCCCTCCACTTT. This codes for CASSLLTISPLHF.